This T cell receptor beta chain is from a study of early T cells in non-severe SARS-CoV-2 infection. Study-level background: Unsorted whole-blood RNA was sequenced in bulk, leaving chains unpaired.

CDR3 size: 12 residues. Deletions cut 4 bases from V and 6 bases from J, with 9 bases between. CDR1 is SGHDT and CDR2 is YYEEEE in the germline V gene. This clonotype was counted ten times or more. Individual cDNA molecules were tagged with unique molecular identifiers. TCRdb redid the calling of the 5' RACE reads with MiXCR, one entry per CDR3 protein. This sample has about 80,000 distinct CDR3 sequences, with about 11% found just once. Material for sequencing was whole blood. This rearrangement joins TRBV5-6 to TRBJ2-3; tentative D call: TRBD2 (6 bases). The receptor was isolated from an adult who was a healthcare worker with PCR-confirmed SARS-CoV-2 infection or an uninfected control (not recorded which). The CDR3, as DNA: TGTGCCAGCAGCCCGGGGGTCGATACGCAGTATTTT. It encodes CASSPGVDTQYF.